Below, 20 T cell receptor beta chains from the same sample are listed, as sequenced in a study of cytomegalovirus exposure and HLA in healthy donors. 60 Vbeta and 13 Jbeta primers were used in PCR. Assay used: immunoSEQ multiplex PCR; TCRdb lists only in-frame clones, some missing. Of about 110,000 clones in the sample, around 80% are singletons; the top ten hold roughly 2.6%. Sequenced material: PBMCs. The origin of the receptors is a man younger than 40 in good health and CMV-seropositive.

This rearrangement joins TRBV9 to TRBJ2-3, with 12 bases that match TRBD2. Trimming took 3 bases from V and 5 from J; bases not matched to a gene: 7. This CDR3 is 16 amino acids long. In germline, CDR1 is SGDLS, CDR2 YYNGEE. The CDR3 protein is CASSGLAGGPRDTQYF. In DNA, the CDR3 is TGTGCCAGCAGCGGTCTAGCGGGGGGGCCGAGAGATACGCAGTATTTT.

V is TRBV10-1 and J is TRBJ2-3; 12 nucleotides align to TRBD1. The germline CDR1 and CDR2 sequences are WNHNN and SYGVQD (reference sequence). The J segment lost 2 bases and the V segment lost 8 bases, leaving 2 bases of the junction unmatched. The CDR3 length is 14 residues. The CDR3 nucleotides are TGCGCCAGCGGGGACAGGGGGCACACAGATACGCAGTATTTT. Translating it yields CASGDRGHTDTQYF.

This clone was seen a handful of times. The chain links TRBV6-5 to TRBJ1-4; 7 bases line up with TRBD1. The CDR3 sequence is 15 residues long. The junction had 5 bases not matched to a gene; V was cut back by 2 bases and J by 5 bases. Per germline, CDR1 MNHEY and CDR2 SVGAGI. The CDR3 coding sequence is TGTGCCAGCAGTTACACAGGGGACACAAATGAAAAACTGTTTTTT. Its translation: CASSYTGDTNEKLFF.

The chain is built from TRBV19 and TRBJ1-1; 10 bases fit TRBD1. This CDR3 is built from 14 residues. From germline, CDR1 is LNHDA and CDR2 SQIVND (reference sequence). V shed 3 bases, J shed 4 bases, and the junction held 2 bases outside the gene matches. The CDR3 nucleotides read TGTGCCAGTAGTATGCGGGACAGGGGCACTGAAGCTTTCTTT. Residues: CASSMRDRGTEAFF. The full variable domain, its missing parts supplied by reference TRBV19 and TRBJ1-1, is DGGITQSPKYLFRKEGQNVTLSCEQNLNHDAMYWYRQDPGQGLRLIYYSQIVNDFQKGDIAEGYSVSREKKESFPLTVTSAQKNPTAFYLCASSMRDRGTEAFFGQGTRLTVV.

The V and J genes are TRBV5-4 and TRBJ2-3, with D uncertain. This CDR3 has 13 amino acids. Germline CDR1 reads SGHNT; CDR2 reads YYREEE (reference sequence). The V and J ends lost 3 bases and 3 bases respectively, with 8 bases between them. The CDR3 spells CASSSGRTDTQYF. The CDR3 DNA sequence: TGTGCCAGCAGCTCCGGCAGGACAGATACGCAGTATTTT.

The count of this clone is one. In DNA form, the CDR3 reads TGTGCCAGCAGCCCGCAGGGGAGTCCCTCTGGAAACACCATATATTTT. This sequence encodes CASSPQGSPSGNTIYF. This chain uses TRBV7-2 with TRBJ1-3; TRBD1 is a possible D gene (6 bases). Trimming took 5 bases from V and 0 from J, leaving 14 bases between them. The CDR3 spans 16 residues. CDR1 SGHTA and CDR2 FQGNSA come from the germline V gene.

The chain uses TRBV19 and TRBJ2-5; 8 bases fit TRBD2. Germline V gene lookup returns CDR1 LNHDA and CDR2 SQIVND (reference sequence). The CDR3 runs 14 residues. The V gene end was trimmed by 3 bases and the J gene end by 2 bases; junction bases not matched to a gene: 2. The CDR3 loop is CASSMGTRQETQYF. CDR3 sequence (DNA): TGTGCCAGTAGTATGGGGACTAGGCAAGAGACCCAGTACTTC.

The chain combines TRBV18 with TRBJ2-3; TRBD2 aligns across 9 bases. The CDR3 spans 15 residues. V lost 5 bases and J lost 1; bases outside the gene matches: 4. Germline V gene sequence: CDR1 KGHSH, CDR2 LQKENI. CDR3 sequence reads: CASSFSGGRTDTQYF. The CDR3 nucleotides are TGTGCCAGCTCATTCAGCGGGGGGCGCACAGATACGCAGTATTTT.

The V gene is TRBV19, the J gene TRBJ2-3, with 7 positions matching TRBD2. CDR1 is LNHDA and CDR2 is SQIVND in the germline V gene (reference sequence). Trimming removed 11 bases from V and 0 bases from J; junction bases left unmatched: 14. There are 16 residues in the CDR3. CDR3 protein: CASRGGGFTSTDTQYF. For the CDR3, the DNA is TGTGCCTCCCGTGGCGGGGGATTTACTAGCACAGATACGCAGTATTTT.

This sequence joins TRBV6-1 and TRBJ2-5, with 8 bases aligning to TRBD1. The CDR3 is 15 residues long. Losses at the gene ends were 0 bases for V and 5 bases for J; bases not matched to a gene: 5. The germline gives CDR1 MNHNS, CDR2 SASEGT. The CDR3 region is CASSEAQGAGETQYF. The CDR3 DNA reads as TGTGCCAGCAGTGAAGCGCAGGGGGCGGGGGAGACCCAGTACTTC.

The V and J genes are TRBV10-1 and TRBJ2-2; D is undetermined. This CDR3 has 16 amino acids. The germline V gene has CDR1 WNHNN and CDR2 SYGVQD (reference sequence). V shed 2 bases and J shed 6 bases, with 16 bases lying between them. CDR3 nucleotide sequence: TGCGCCAGCAGTGAGAGAGTTTACGGTTCCCCCGGGGAGCTGTTTTTT. Translated: CASSERVYGSPGELFF.

This chain links TRBV7-8 with TRBJ1-2; 7 bases match TRBD1. The CDR3 runs 15 residues. Germline V gives CDR1 SGHVS, CDR2 FQNEAQ. Germline trimming cut 3 bases from V and 0 bases from J; bases unmatched to any gene: 4. CDR3 amino acids: CASSLGQSANYGYTF. The CDR3 region has the DNA TGTGCCAGCAGCTTGGGACAGTCAGCTAACTATGGCTACACCTTC.

The chain combines TRBV5-1 with TRBJ1-4; D possibly corresponds to TRBD1 (5 bases). With 4 bases removed from V and 6 bases from J, the gap between germline ends came to 13 bases. CDR1 and CDR2 from the germline V gene are SGHRS and YFSETQ. The CDR3 spans 14 residues. The CDR3 DNA reads as TGCGCCAGCAGCCTGGGTGGGGCAGATGAAAAACTGTTTTTT. It yields the protein CASSLGGADEKLFF. Filled out from reference TRBV5-1 and TRBJ1-4, the complete variable domain reads KAGVTQTPRYLIKTRGQQVTLSCSPISGHRSVSWYQQTPGQGLQFLFEYFSETQRNKGNFPGRFSGRQFSNSRSEMNVSTLELGDSALYLCASSLGGADEKLFFGSGTQLSVL.

The chain couples TRBV7-9 to TRBJ2-3, with D perhaps TRBD2 (5 bases). V lost 5 bases, J lost 7 bases, and 10 bases lay in between. There are 12 residues in the CDR3. The V gene's germline CDR1 is SEHNR and CDR2 FQNEAQ (reference sequence). The CDR3 loop reads CASSAEGHTQYF. CDR3 DNA: TGTGCCAGCAGCGCTGAGGGCCATACGCAGTATTTT.

The rearrangement joins TRBV6-6 to TRBJ2-7, with D hard to call. In germline, CDR1 is MNHNY, CDR2 SVGAGI (reference sequence). The CDR3 is made up of 12 amino acids. V dropped 5 bases and J dropped 0 bases, with 5 bases sitting between them. CDR3 sequence (DNA): TGTGCCAGCAGTGATAGCTCCTACGAGCAGTACTTC. Amino acids: CASSDSSYEQYF.

The V call is TRBV11-3, the J call TRBJ2-3, with D unclear. Germline loops: CDR1 SGHNT, CDR2 YENEEA. This CDR3 spans 16 amino acids. V was clipped by 5 bases and J by 2 bases, with 17 bases between them. CDR3 bases: TGTGCCAGCAGCCCCTTTCTCTATACAGACACAGATACGCAGTATTTT. It translates to CASSPFLYTDTDTQYF.

The rearrangement uses TRBV19 and TRBJ2-7, with a tentative D call TRBD2 (5 bases). V lost 5 bases and J 4 bases, leaving 9 bases between the germline ends. The CDR3 spans 12 residues. The germline CDR1 and CDR2 sequences are LNHDA and SQIVND (reference sequence). The CDR3 loop is CASSHSGYEQYF. CDR3 in DNA: TGTGCCAGTAGTCATTCGGGATACGAGCAGTACTTC.

The chain joins TRBV4-2 to TRBJ2-7, with 10 bases identical to TRBD2. In germline, CDR1 is LGHNA, CDR2 YNFKEQ. The CDR3 extends over 17 amino acids. V lost 0 bases to trimming and J lost 4 bases; unmatched junction nucleotides: 9. CDR3 bases: TGTGCCAGCAGCCAAGAGTCAGGACTAGCGGCCTCGTACGAGCAGTACTTC. Its translation is CASSQESGLAASYEQYF.

V is TRBV30 and J is TRBJ2-5, with TRBD1 identical over 10 bases. The germline CDR1 and CDR2 sequences are GTSNPN and SVGIG (reference sequence). The ends lost 0 bases at V and 5 bases at J; junction bases unmatched: 3. The CDR3 loop spans 14 amino acids. CDR3 loop: CAWSVDRGRETQYF. CDR3 DNA sequence: TGTGCCTGGAGTGTAGACAGGGGGCGGGAGACCCAGTACTTC.

The V gene is TRBV6-5, the J gene TRBJ2-2, with TRBD1 identical over 9 bases. This CDR3 is 15 amino acids long. The germline V gene has CDR1 MNHEY and CDR2 SVGAGI. Trimming removed 7 bases from V and 7 bases from J; junction bases left unmatched: 10. CDR3 bases: TGTGCCAGCACCCTAGGGGACAGGGTTCACGGGGAGCTGTTTTTT. Its translation: CASTLGDRVHGELFF.